The 16 T cell receptor beta chains reported below all come from one sample, sequenced in a study of vaccination effects on CD4 cells after COVID-19. The method was immunoSEQ multiplex PCR; TCRdb's version includes in-frame clones alone and lacks a portion of them. The data show 25,000 to 35,000 clones, 73% seen once. Antigen-specific CD4+ T cells were expanded with viral peptide pools in the ViraFEST assay before sequencing. Cultured cells yielded isolated CD4+ T cells after approximately nine days. Participants received two doses of either the BNT162b2 or mRNA-1273 vaccine. These receptors' targets are unknown. This sample comprised CD4+ T cells from PBMCs cultured with HCoV-NL63 spike peptides, obtained after COVID-19 vaccination. The receptors were sampled from a human donor who received a COVID-19 vaccine.

By sample fraction, this clone is medium-sized. The chain is built from TRBV12-5 and TRBJ1-2; no clear D. V lost 6 bases to trimming and J lost 8 bases, with 16 bases between them. The CDR3 is made up of 13 amino acids. The germline CDR1 and CDR2 sequences are LGHNT and FRNRAP. The CDR3 protein is CASGDGLGNGYTF. The CDR3 bases are TGTGCTAGTGGGGACGGATTGGGGAACGGCTACACCTTC.

This CDR3 is CASSEILVSNEQFF. The CDR3 DNA follows: TGTGCCAGCAGTGAAATTTTAGTTTCCAATGAGCAGTTCTTC. The rearrangement uses TRBV2 and TRBJ2-1; no reliable D call. The CDR3 has 14 residues. Per germline, CDR1 SNHLY and CDR2 FYNNEI. Deletions cut 2 bases from V and 6 bases from J, with 11 bases between.

The sample holds a few counts of this clone. This chain connects TRBV19 to TRBJ2-2; the match to TRBD1 covers 9 bases. V shed 6 bases and J 7 bases; nucleotides not matched to a gene: 6. The CDR3 totals 14 residues. Looked up from germline, CDR1 is LNHDA and CDR2 is SQIVND (reference sequence). DNA of the CDR3: TGTGCCAGTAGGAGGGACAGGGATTTCGGGGAGCTGTTTTTT. Its protein is CASRRDRDFGELFF.

The chain uses TRBV19 and TRBJ1-2; D remains ambiguous. This CDR3 comprises 14 residues. Trimming took 10 bases from V and 4 from J, leaving 19 bases between them. Germline assignment: CDR1 LNHDA and CDR2 SQIVND (reference sequence). DNA for the CDR3: TGTGCCATCCCTTCCGGCAGGAGGGTCTATGGCTACACCTTC. Encoded protein: CAIPSGRRVYGYTF.

This clone came up a few times. V and J are TRBV15 and TRBJ2-7; D remains unclear. The CDR3 has 14 amino acids. V lost 3 bases to trimming and J lost 0 bases, with 9 bases between them. Germline-derived CDR1 and CDR2 are LNHNV and YYDKDF (reference sequence). DNA for the CDR3: TGTGCCACCAGCAGTCTCACCGGCTCCTACGAGCAGTACTTC. This encodes CATSSLTGSYEQYF.

This clone has a single count. This sequence joins TRBV2 and TRBJ2-1, with a possible D match to TRBD2 (6 bases). The CDR3 runs to 16 residues. From germline, CDR1 is SNHLY and CDR2 FYNNEI. Trimming left V 7 bases short and J 3 bases short, with 19 bases between. CDR3 residues: CASNEFLTSSYNEQFF. The CDR3 DNA follows: TGTGCCAGCAACGAATTCCTCACTAGCAGCTACAATGAGCAGTTCTTC.

V and J are TRBV6-1 and TRBJ1-1; D might be TRBD1 (5 bases). The CDR3 totals 14 residues. Germline V gene data show CDR1 as MNHNS and CDR2 as SASEGT. V was cut by 1 base and J by 4 bases, with 10 bases left in between. Written as DNA, the CDR3 is TGTGCCAGCAGTGAAGGGCAGGGTCGCACTGAAGCTTTCTTT. Translating it yields CASSEGQGRTEAFF.

The chain links TRBV29-1 to TRBJ2-5; D ambiguous. The CDR3 runs 14 residues. The V and J ends lost 7 bases and 1 base respectively, with 16 bases between them. Germline assignment: CDR1 SQVTM and CDR2 ANQGSEA. The CDR3 region is CSGGLLGFQETQYF. The DNA for the CDR3 is TGCAGCGGGGGTCTTTTGGGGTTCCAAGAGACCCAGTACTTC.

This CDR3 reads CASSIGRPGLAGGYTGELFF. CDR3 in DNA: TGTGCCAGTAGTATAGGCCGACCGGGACTAGCGGGAGGATACACCGGGGAGCTGTTTTTT. This sequence joins TRBV19 and TRBJ2-2, with 15 nucleotides matching TRBD2. The CDR3 is made up of 20 amino acids. J was trimmed by 3 bases and V by 1 base; bases with no gene match: 9. Germline V CDR1 and CDR2: LNHDA, SQIVND (reference sequence).

The J gene is TRBJ2-1, the V gene TRBV7-9; 10 nucleotides agree with TRBD2. V lost 5 bases to trimming and J lost 7 bases; unmatched junction nucleotides: 11. The CDR3 runs 16 residues. Germline V gives CDR1 SEHNR, CDR2 FQNEAQ (reference sequence). The CDR3 is CASSPGLAGATNEQFF. CDR3 nucleotide sequence: TGTGCCAGCAGCCCGGGGCTAGCGGGAGCGACTAATGAGCAGTTCTTC.

The V and J genes are TRBV6-5 and TRBJ2-7; TRBD2 matches 9 bases. Germline CDR1 and CDR2: MNHEY and SVGAGI. This CDR3 spans 13 amino acids. V dropped 6 bases and J dropped 7; count of bases not matched to a gene: 7. The CDR3 DNA reads as TGTGCCAGCAGGTATAGCGGGAGCCAGGAGCAGTACTTC. The encoded protein is CASRYSGSQEQYF.

This chain uses TRBV7-9 with TRBJ2-7; 12 nucleotides match TRBD2. CDR1 is SEHNR, CDR2 FQNEAQ, per germline (reference sequence). CDR3 size: 18 residues. Trimming cost V 5 bases and J 1 base; bases outside gene matches: 12. CDR3 coding DNA: TGTGCCAGCAGCCCGATGACTAGCGGGGGTATAAATTCCTACGAGCAGTACTTC. This gives the protein CASSPMTSGGINSYEQYF.

The V and J genes are TRBV5-6 and TRBJ1-1; tentatively, D is TRBD1 (6 bases). This CDR3 contains 15 residues. Germline lookup yields CDR1 SGHDT and CDR2 YYEEEE. The V end lost 4 bases, the J end lost 2 bases, and 15 bases lay between the germline ends. The CDR3 sequence: CASSTRQELNTEAFF. In nucleotides, the CDR3 is TGTGCCAGCAGCACGCGACAGGAATTAAACACTGAAGCTTTCTTT.

The genes are TRBV14 and TRBJ2-1; tentatively, D is TRBD2 (5 bases). The CDR3 is 13 amino acids. V was pared by 0 bases and J by 10 bases, with 10 bases between. Germline CDR1 is SGHDN and CDR2 is FVKESK. The CDR3 reads CASSQERVAEQFF. The CDR3 DNA reads TGTGCCAGCAGCCAAGAACGAGTAGCGGAGCAGTTCTTC.

This clone was detected only a few times. The chain links TRBV12-2 to TRBJ1-4. TRBV12-2 corresponds to a pseudogene. The CDR3 is 15 amino acids. In nucleotides, the CDR3 is TGTGCAAGTTGGGCCTCAGGGGGGGCGGACGAAAAACTGTTTTTT. Residues: CASWASGGADEKLFF.

Details on this clone: The junction differs from germline at one of its ends, possibly a read error. The DNA for the CDR3 is TGCGCCAGCAGATTGGGGGCGGGGGGAACCTACAATGAGCAGTTCTTC. Residues: CASRLGAGGTYNEQFF. This rearrangement joins TRBV5-1 to TRBJ2-1, with TRBD2 matching over 8 bases. Germline V CDR1 and CDR2: SGHRS, YFSETQ. The CDR3 is 16 amino acids.